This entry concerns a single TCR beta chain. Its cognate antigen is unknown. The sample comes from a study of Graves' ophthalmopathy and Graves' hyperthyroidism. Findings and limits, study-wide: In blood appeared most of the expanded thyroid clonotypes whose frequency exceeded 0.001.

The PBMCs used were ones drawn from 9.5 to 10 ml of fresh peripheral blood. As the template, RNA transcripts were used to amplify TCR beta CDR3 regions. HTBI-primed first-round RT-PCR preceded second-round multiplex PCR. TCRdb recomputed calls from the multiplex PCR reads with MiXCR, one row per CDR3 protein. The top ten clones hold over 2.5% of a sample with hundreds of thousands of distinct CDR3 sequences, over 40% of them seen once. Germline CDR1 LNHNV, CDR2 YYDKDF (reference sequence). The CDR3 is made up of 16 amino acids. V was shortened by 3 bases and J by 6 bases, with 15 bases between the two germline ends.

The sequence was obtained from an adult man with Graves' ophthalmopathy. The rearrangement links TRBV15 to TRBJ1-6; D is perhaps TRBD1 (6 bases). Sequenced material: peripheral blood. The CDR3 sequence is CATSSGQGFGNSPLHF. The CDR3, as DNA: TGTGCCACCAGCAGTGGGCAGGGGTTTGGTAATTCACCCCTCCACTTT.